This entry features one T cell receptor (beta chain) sequence. The antigen remains unidentified. This sample was included in a study of early T cells in non-severe SARS-CoV-2 infection. Across the study: The chains were unpaired, and the sequenced material was bulk RNA from unsorted whole blood. Notes on the study in general: Comparison of clonotypes with VDJdb favored anti-spike CD8 responses while missing private and CD4 specificities.

Researchers tagged individual cDNA molecules with unique molecular identifiers. From the 5' RACE reads, TCRdb called clonotypes with MiXCR, one entry per CDR3 protein. Altogether approximately 97,000 distinct CDR3 sequences are present, more than 9.5% being singletons, with the ten largest covering approximately 4.7%. This CDR3 contains 11 residues. Germline CDR1 is GTSNPN and CDR2 is SVGIG (reference sequence). V was pared by 1 base and J by 5 bases, with 5 bases between. The receptor comes from an adult who was a healthcare worker with PCR-confirmed SARS-CoV-2 infection or an uninfected control (not recorded which). Specimen: whole blood, collected at baseline. J is TRBJ1-1 and V is TRBV30, with D hard to call. CDR3 in DNA: TGTGCCTGGAGTGGAAGTACTGAAGCTTTCTTT. It specifies CAWSGSTEAFF.